One and the same sample provided the 8 T cell receptor beta chains below, sequenced in a study of early T cells in non-severe SARS-CoV-2 infection. A single record per CDR3 protein comes from TCRdb applying MiXCR to the 5' RACE reads. Altogether 100,000 to 120,000 distinct CDR3 sequences are present, around 13% being singletons, with the ten largest covering 3.5% to 4%. This specimen consisted of whole blood, obtained at baseline. The receptor set was obtained from an adult who was a healthcare worker with PCR-confirmed SARS-CoV-2 infection or an uninfected control (not recorded which).

The chain couples TRBV3-1 to TRBJ1-1; 8 bases are shared with TRBD1. After removal of 6 bases from V and 4 bases from J, the junction contained 7 bases not matched to a gene. CDR3 length: 14 residues. Germline CDR1 is LGHDT and CDR2 is YNNKEL (reference sequence). In DNA form, the CDR3 reads TGTGCCAGCAGTACCCAGGGGGCGCGCACTGAAGCTTTCTTT. Protein product: CASSTQGARTEAFF. Full variable domain (rest looked up from reference TRBV3-1 and TRBJ1-1): DTAVSQTPKYLVTQMGNDKSIKCEQNLGHDTMYWYKQDSKKFLKIMFSYNNKELIINETVPNRFSPKSPDKAHLNLHINSLELGDSAVYFCASSTQGARTEAFFGQGTRLTVV.

This rearrangement joins TRBV5-6 to TRBJ1-1; 8 bases fit TRBD1. The CDR3 spans 15 residues. Unmatched junction bases numbered 6, after V lost 0 bases and J lost 5 bases. Germline V lookup: CDR1 SGHDT, CDR2 YYEEEE. Here the CDR3 DNA reads TGTGCCAGCAGCTTGGTGGCAGGGGGCTGGACTGAAGCTTTCTTT. Its translation is CASSLVAGGWTEAFF.

This chain uses TRBV2 with TRBJ2-7, with 9 bases aligning to TRBD1. V was pared by 7 bases and J by 5 bases, with 6 bases of the junction left unmatched. The CDR3 is 13 residues long. The germline V gene encodes CDR1 SNHLY and CDR2 FYNNEI. For the CDR3, the DNA is TGTGCCAGCAACATGGACAGGGGACACGAGCAGTACTTC. This codes for CASNMDRGHEQYF.

This clonotype was observed a handful of times. The chain recombines TRBV5-1 with TRBJ1-1; a weak D match, TRBD1 (5 bases). The CDR3 loop spans 15 amino acids. Trimming took 7 bases from V and 0 from J, leaving 16 bases between them. Looked up from germline, CDR1 is SGHRS and CDR2 is YFSETQ. The CDR3 DNA reads TGCGCCAGCGGGATCGGGGCAACTCTGAACACTGAAGCTTTCTTT. This encodes CASGIGATLNTEAFF.

By share, this clonotype ranks as medium-sized. The chain links TRBV5-4 to TRBJ1-6; D ambiguous. From germline, CDR1 is SGHNT and CDR2 YYREEE (reference sequence). V was cut by 4 bases and J by 8 bases, with 16 bases left in between. The CDR3 contains 15 residues. The CDR3, as DNA: TGTGCCAGCAGCCGAAGTGGGTCTTTGGATTCACCCCTCCACTTT. Its translation is CASSRSGSLDSPLHF.

This clonotype was counted only a few times. This chain uses TRBV9 with TRBJ2-5, with D possibly being TRBD2 (7 bases). The V and J ends lost 3 bases and 5 bases respectively, with 11 bases between them. Germline CDR1 reads SGDLS; CDR2 reads YYNGEE. The CDR3 runs to 13 residues. The CDR3: CASSEGGPETQYF. The CDR3 DNA follows: TGTGCCAGCAGCGAGGGGGGGCCGGAGACCCAGTACTTC.

This clonotype was seen only a few times. J is TRBJ2-5 and V is TRBV13; D possibly corresponds to TRBD2 (5 bases). CDR3 length equals 13 residues. The V gene lost 5 bases and the J gene lost 4 bases, with 11 bases spanning the gap. The germline gives CDR1 PRHDT, CDR2 FYEKMQ (reference sequence). CDR3 bases: TGTGCCAGCAGCGAGGGAAATGGAGAGACCCAGTACTTC. Translating gives CASSEGNGETQYF. Combining the CDR3 with reference TRBV13 and TRBJ2-5 gives the whole variable domain AAGVIQSPRHLIKEKRETATLKCYPIPRHDTVYWYQQGPGQDPQFLISFYEKMQSDKGSIPDRFSAQQFSDYHSELNMSSLELGDSALYFCASSEGNGETQYFGPGTRLLVL.

The chain has TRBV6-5 and TRBJ2-2; D is ambiguous. Germline values: CDR1 MNHEY, CDR2 SVGAGI. Trimming cost V 0 bases and J 4 bases, with 9 bases left between them. There are 15 residues in the CDR3. The CDR3 sequence: CASSYSGGTTGELFF. The CDR3 nucleotides are TGTGCCAGCAGTTACTCCGGCGGAACCACCGGGGAGCTGTTTTTT.